This entry is about one T cell receptor (beta chain). Antigen: not known. The record originates from a study of CD8 T cell repertoires and HIV-1 epitope variants. Study-level information: Twenty-five autologous and known Gag and Nef epitope variant peptides each stimulated T cells separately.

TCR beta CDR3 was sequenced at survey depth on immunoSEQ. Method: immunoSEQ multiplex PCR; TCRdb's copy keeps in-frame clones and lacks some. The table has roughly 5,700 clones, roughly 64% seen once. Overall study results and limits: Beta chains alone show antigen proliferation, not cytokine profile or function.

The junction had 9 bases not matched to a gene; V was cut back by 3 bases and J by 7 bases. CDR3 length: 14 amino acids. Germline V gene data show CDR1 as SGHNT and CDR2 as YENEEA. Sequences were obtained from cultured CD8+ T cells derived from PBMCs. The V call is TRBV11-3, the J call TRBJ2-7, with 7 bases fitting TRBD1. The receptor comes from a male donor with HIV. The CDR3 is CASSLGQYLREQYF. CDR3 coding DNA: TGTGCCAGCAGCTTGGGACAGTACCTTCGTGAGCAGTACTTC.